This passage covers 5 T cell receptor beta chains from one sample sequenced in a study of control samples from healthy donors and cancer patients. Sequencing used immunoSEQ multiplex PCR; TCRdb keeps in-frame clones, though not all of them. The table includes around 70,000 clones, about 95% detected once. Source material: blood. The receptors come from a woman aged 25-40 years in good health.

The chain links TRBV28 to TRBJ2-2; TRBD2 matches 8 bases. V gave up 6 bases and J gave up 0 bases; unmatched junction bases: 9. The CDR3 runs to 17 residues. Looked up from germline, CDR1 is MDHEN and CDR2 is SYDVKM. The chain's CDR3 is CASRPSRGLANTGELFF. The CDR3 DNA sequence: TGTGCCAGCAGACCCAGTAGGGGACTAGCGAACACCGGGGAGCTGTTTTTT.

The gene calls are TRBV12-3 or TRBV12-4 and TRBJ1-5, with 7 positions matching TRBD1. After removal of 5 bases from V and 2 bases from J, the junction contained 0 bases not matched to a gene. This CDR3 spans 13 amino acids. In nucleotides, the CDR3 is TGTGCCAGCAGTGGGACAGGCAATCAGCCCCAGCATTTT. As protein: CASSGTGNQPQHF.

V usage is TRBV12-5 and J usage is TRBJ1-1; 8 bases line up with TRBD1. CDR3 length equals 14 residues. Germline CDR1 LGHNT, CDR2 FRNRAP. Trimming cost V 6 bases and J 1 base; bases outside gene matches: 4. CDR3 region: CASGLQGENTEAFF. The DNA of the CDR3 is TGTGCTAGTGGCCTACAGGGGGAGAACACTGAAGCTTTCTTT.

The V and J genes are TRBV5-1 and TRBJ2-1, with 10 nucleotides matching TRBD2. Germline CDR1 and CDR2: SGHRS and YFSETQ. CDR3 length equals 18 residues. V gave up 2 bases and J gave up 3 bases; unmatched junction bases: 11. In DNA, the CDR3 is TGCGCCAGCAGCTTTCGACCTCTAAGCGGGGGGGACTACAATGAGCAGTTCTTC. Translating it yields CASSFRPLSGGDYNEQFF.

The genes are TRBV30 and TRBJ1-1, with D unclear. Trimming took 0 bases from V and 4 from J, leaving 15 bases between them. Looked up from germline, CDR1 is GTSNPN and CDR2 is SVGIG (reference sequence). The CDR3 spans 15 residues. The CDR3 here is CAWSVVRSSGTEAFF. DNA for the CDR3: TGTGCCTGGAGTGTCGTAAGGTCGAGTGGCACTGAAGCTTTCTTT.